A selection of T cell receptor beta chains follows, all from one sample in a study of siplizumab effects on memory and regulatory T cells. Clones were read by immunoSEQ multiplex PCR, and TCRdb kept only the in-frame ones, dropping some. This table has tens of thousands of clones, roughly nine tenths appearing once. The sample was naive CD4+ T cells sorted from blood. These receptors all come from a human donor in good health. CDR3s include the opening cysteine and the closing phenylalanine or tryptophan. A D gene is named only where the DNA matches it firmly. A clone size is listed for some rows: how often the clone was seen (once, few, many), or a class if it is expanded.

d_call	v_call	clone_size	j_call	cdr3_nt	cdr3_aa
.	TRBV18	.	TRBJ2-5	TGTGCCAGCTCGATCTTCACCCGGCGTGAGACCCAGTACTTC	CASSIFTRRETQYF
.	TRBV18	.	TRBJ1-1	TGTGCCAGCTCACCAGGGGTGAACACTGAAGCTTTCTTT	CASSPGVNTEAFF
.	TRBV27	few	TRBJ1-5	TGTGCCAGCAGTCCTTTTGGGCAGCCCCAGCATTTT	CASSPFGQPQHF
.	TRBV19	.	TRBJ1-3	TGTGCCGGCAGGGGTGGAAACACCATATATTTT	CAGRGGNTIYF
TRBD2	TRBV5-1	.	TRBJ2-2	TGCGCCAGCAGCTTCCTAGCGGGAGAACGGGAGTTGGCCGGGGAGCTGTTTTTT	CASSFLAGERELAGELFF
.	TRBV4-2	.	TRBJ2-1	TGTGCCAGCAGCCAAGCTAGGTCATCGTACAATGAGCAGTTCTTC	CASSQARSSYNEQFF
.	TRBV19	.	TRBJ2-7	TGTGCCAGTAGTATAATTTACGAGGGAGGCGAGCAGTACTTC	CASSIIYEGGEQYF
TRBD1	TRBV7-9	.	TRBJ2-7	TGTGCCAGCAGCGCATCCGGGACAGACGGCGAGCAGTACTTC	CASSASGTDGEQYF
.	TRBV2	.	TRBJ1-1	TGTGCCAGCAGTGAGTTGGTACTGAACACTGAAGCTTTCTTT	CASSELVLNTEAFF
TRBD2	TRBV7-2	.	TRBJ2-4	TGTGCCAGCAGCTCGTTGGGCGGGGGAAACATTCAGTACTTC	CASSSLGGGNIQYF
TRBD1	TRBV5-1	.	TRBJ1-1	TGCGCCAGCAGCGCACGGAAACAGGGGAGCAACACTGAAGCTTTCTTT	CASSARKQGSNTEAFF
TRBD1	TRBV7-8	.	TRBJ1-2	TGTGCCAGCAGCTTAGAGGCAGGGGGGGGCAATGGCTACACCTTC	CASSLEAGGGNGYTF
TRBD1	TRBV5-4	.	TRBJ1-2	TGTGCCAGCAGCCCTGGGACAGGCCTCTCCTATGGCTACACCTTC	CASSPGTGLSYGYTF
TRBD1	TRBV5-5	.	TRBJ2-1	TGTGCCAGCAGCTTGAGGATTTCAGGACAGGGGTACAATGAGCAGTTCTTC	CASSLRISGQGYNEQFF